What follows are 2 T cell receptor beta chains derived from one specimen sequenced in a study of blood T cell repertoires in COVID-19. Profiled with immunoSEQ multiplex PCR; TCRdb holds only in-frame clones, not every one. The sample has a few hundred thousand clones, roughly nine tenths seen once; the top ten hold 3.5% to 5.5%. The sequenced sample was peripheral blood. These TCRs come from a woman between 40 and 55 years old who had recovered from COVID-19.

The V and J genes are TRBV10-1 and TRBJ1-2, with a tentative D call TRBD1 (6 bases). This CDR3 has 15 amino acids. Germline loops: CDR1 WNHNN, CDR2 SYGVQD (reference sequence). The V end was cut by 7 bases, the J end by 4 bases, with 19 bases between. The CDR3 DNA follows: TGCGCCAGCAATCCGCCTGGGGGGGCTGTCTATGGCTACACCTTC. Translating gives CASNPPGGAVYGYTF.

This chain connects TRBV18 to TRBJ1-1, with D perhaps TRBD1 (6 bases). The germline V and J ends were trimmed by 5 bases and 0 bases, with 13 bases remaining between them. Germline CDR1 is KGHSH and CDR2 is LQKENI. The CDR3 is 15 amino acids. The CDR3 sequence is CASSTITGLNTEAFF. The CDR3 nucleotides read TGTGCCAGCTCAACGATTACAGGGTTGAACACTGAAGCTTTCTTT.